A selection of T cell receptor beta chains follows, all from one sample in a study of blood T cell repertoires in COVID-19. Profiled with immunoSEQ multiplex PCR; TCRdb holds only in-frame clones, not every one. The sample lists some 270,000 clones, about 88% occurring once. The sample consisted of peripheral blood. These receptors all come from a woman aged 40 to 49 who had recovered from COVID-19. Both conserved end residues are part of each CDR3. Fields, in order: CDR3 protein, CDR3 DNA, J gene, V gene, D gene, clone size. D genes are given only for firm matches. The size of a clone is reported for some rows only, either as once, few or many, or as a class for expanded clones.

CASSLGRAGNTIYF TGTGCCAGCAGCTTAGGCAGGGCTGGAAACACCATATATTTT TRBJ1-3 TRBV5-4 . .
CASSEYRGYGYTF TGCGCCAGCAGTGAGTATCGCGGCTATGGCTACACCTTC TRBJ1-2 TRBV10-1 . few
CASSYGGKQFF TGTGCCAGCAGTTACGGCGGGAAGCAGTTCTTC TRBJ2-1 TRBV6-2/TRBV6-3 . .
CASSQESIGGSSYNEQFF TGCGCCAGCAGCCAAGAGTCTATAGGCGGGAGCTCCTACAATGAGCAGTTCTTC TRBJ2-1 TRBV4-1 TRBD2 .
CASSLASSSETQYF TGTGCCAGCAGCTTAGCGTCGTCCTCAGAGACCCAGTACTTC TRBJ2-5 TRBV11-2 . .
CASRTTGSSYNEQFF TGCGCCAGCAGGACGACTGGAAGCTCCTACAATGAGCAGTTCTTC TRBJ2-1 TRBV5-1 . .
CASSYRTSGGETQYF TGTGCCAGCAGTTACCGGACTAGCGGGGGGGAGACCCAGTACTTC TRBJ2-5 TRBV6-2/TRBV6-3 TRBD2 once
CASSPDSFYGYTF TGTGCCAGCTCACCGGACAGTTTTTATGGCTACACCTTC TRBJ1-2 TRBV18 . .
CASNGNRGEGTEAFF TGTGCCAGCAACGGGAACCGGGGGGAAGGCACTGAAGCTTTCTTT TRBJ1-1 TRBV6-5 . .
CSVGQYNSPLHF TGCAGCGTTGGACAGTATAATTCACCCCTCCACTTT TRBJ1-6 TRBV29-1 . few
CASSFDPTGTEAFF TGTGCCAGCAGCTTTGATCCAACGGGCACTGAAGCTTTCTTT TRBJ1-1 TRBV11-2 . .
CATSRPGQGMSSYEQYF TGTGCCACCAGCAGACCGGGACAGGGTATGAGCTCCTACGAGCAGTACTTC TRBJ2-7 TRBV15 TRBD1 .
CATDRGATDTQYF TGTGCCACGGACAGGGGTGCGACAGATACGCAGTATTTT TRBJ2-3 TRBV24-1 TRBD1 .
CASSVGGSTDTQYF TGTGCCAGCAGCGTCGGGGGAAGCACAGATACGCAGTATTTT TRBJ2-3 TRBV9 . .
CASSFPNELPTRTEAFF TGTGCCAGCAGTTTTCCCAACGAACTACCGACCCGGACTGAAGCTTTCTTT TRBJ1-1 TRBV28 . few
CASSPTSGTGANVLTF TGTGCCAGCAGCCCCACCAGCGGCACTGGGGCCAACGTCCTGACTTTC TRBJ2-6 TRBV7-3 . many
CASSARQGEEQFF TGTGCCAGCAGCGCGCGACAGGGGGAGGAGCAGTTCTTC TRBJ2-1 TRBV25-1 TRBD1 .
CASTPHRTNNYEQYF TGTGCCAGCACTCCTCATAGGACTAACAACTACGAGCAGTACTTC TRBJ2-7 TRBV28 . .
CASSLDVVDTEAFF TGTGCCAGCAGCTTAGATGTCGTAGACACTGAAGCTTTCTTT TRBJ1-1 TRBV7-9 . .
CASRQTGSHGYTF TGTGCCAGCAGACAAACAGGGTCCCATGGCTACACCTTC TRBJ1-2 TRBV13 . .
CASSLDSGGSYNEQFF TGTGCCAGCAGCTTGGATAGCGGGGGTTCCTACAATGAGCAGTTCTTC TRBJ2-1 TRBV7-3 TRBD2 .
CATSRGTASGNTIYF TGTGCCACCAGCAGGGGGACAGCCTCTGGAAACACCATATATTTT TRBJ1-3 TRBV15 TRBD1 .
CASSPTGVGELFF TGTGCCAGCAGCCCGACAGGGGTCGGGGAGCTGTTTTTT TRBJ2-2 TRBV11-3 TRBD1 .
CASSIVGPYGYTF TGTGCCAGTAGTATCGTGGGGCCCTATGGCTACACCTTC TRBJ1-2 TRBV19 . .
CSVGQEPQETQYF TGCAGCGTTGGACAGGAACCCCAGGAGACCCAGTACTTC TRBJ2-5 TRBV29-1 . .
CASSPTGAAYNEQFF TGTGCCAGCAGTCCAACAGGTGCCGCCTACAATGAGCAGTTCTTC TRBJ2-1 TRBV11-3 . .
CASSPGGQGTYGYTF TGTGCCAGCAGCCCTGGGGGACAGGGTACCTATGGCTACACCTTC TRBJ1-2 TRBV3-1/TRBV3-2 TRBD1 .
CASSHRGQGGTDTQYF TGTGCCAGCAGCCACCGGGGACAGGGGGGGACAGATACGCAGTATTTT TRBJ2-3 TRBV2 TRBD1 .
CASSLARLAGYNEQFF TGTGCCAGCAGCTTGGCCCGCCTAGCGGGGTACAATGAGCAGTTCTTC TRBJ2-1 TRBV5-4 TRBD2 .
CAWSHRRNTEAFF TGTGCCTGGTCGCACAGGAGAAACACTGAAGCTTTCTTT TRBJ1-1 TRBV30 . .
CASRSDTGFHNSPLHF TGTGCCAGCAGGTCGGATACAGGGTTCCATAATTCACCCCTCCACTTT TRBJ1-6 TRBV7-9 . .
CASSQGISGITSTDTQYF TGCGCCAGCAGCCAAGGTATTAGCGGAATAACTAGCACAGATACGCAGTATTTT TRBJ2-3 TRBV4-3 . .
CAWIGGLSYGYTF TGTGCCTGGATAGGGGGCCTAAGCTATGGCTACACCTTC TRBJ1-2 TRBV30 TRBD1 .
CASSQSTATDTQYF TGTGCCAGCAGCCAATCGACTGCTACAGATACGCAGTATTTT TRBJ2-3 TRBV7-2 . .
CASSQVQAGAGELFF TGCGCCAGCAGCCAGGTACAGGCAGGGGCCGGGGAGCTGTTTTTT TRBJ2-2 TRBV4-1 . .